Listed below are T cell receptor beta chains from one sample, sequenced in a study of sequential checkpoint blockade in melanoma. The protocol was immunoSEQ multiplex PCR, while the TCRdb copy is restricted to in-frame clones and leaves out a portion. The data show more than 5,000 clones, roughly a fifth seen once. The starting material was tumor tissue (inferred from file names), obtained from a patient given nivolumab and ipilimumab in sequence. The receptors derive from a human donor with melanoma. The conserved cysteine and the conserved F or W are not part of the CDR3 here. The D gene is left open where the match is weak.

j_gene	d_gene	v_gene	CDR3aa
TRBJ1-2	TRBD1	TRBV11-3	ASSPGQGSYGYT
TRBJ2-5	TRBD2	TRBV11-3	ASNPGTSGGAETQY
TRBJ2-1	NA	TRBV19	ASSIAGGTYNEQF
TRBJ2-7	NA	TRBV18	ASSPPGVSYEQY
TRBJ2-1	NA	TRBV7-2	ASSFDTYNEQF
TRBJ1-4	NA	TRBV5-1	ASSTYGGVEKLF
NA	TRBD1	TRBV7-6	ASSFTTGSIYEQY
TRBJ2-1	NA	TRBV25-1	ASSEYLGFEQF
TRBJ1-2	NA	TRBV12-5	ASGLTGTDYGYT
TRBJ2-1	NA	TRBV6-8	ATGQIGYEQF
TRBJ2-1	TRBD2	TRBV18	ASSPRLAGGNNEQF
TRBJ1-2	NA	TRBV4-1	ASSQDHRGRPNYGYT
TRBJ1-4	NA	TRBV9	ASSVSGAGYEKLF
TRBJ1-5	TRBD1	TRBV11-3	ASSLKTTGGLRPQH
TRBJ2-7	NA	TRBV9	ASSVSELSYEQY
TRBJ2-1	NA	TRBV30	AWCPDGLSYNEQF
TRBJ1-2	NA	TRBV19	ASRQGGDGYT
TRBJ2-7	NA	TRBV7-6	ASSLETSSLGEQY
TRBJ2-1	TRBD2	TRBV11-3	ASSPRTSTAGQF
TRBJ2-5	TRBD2	TRBV9	ASSVMGGAQY
TRBJ2-3	NA	TRBV28	ASSFYRWDKHTDTQY
TRBJ2-5	TRBD2	TRBV6-8	ASSGIAGGFQETQY
TRBJ1-1	TRBD1	TRBV6-8	ASSRTGGAEAF
TRBJ1-6	NA	TRBV15	ATSRDRDVSSSPLH
TRBJ1-2	NA	TRBV11-3	ASSLALGESDYGYT
TRBJ2-3	NA	TRBV30	AWGTADTQY
TRBJ2-2	NA	TRBV5-1	ASSSRTAANTGELF
TRBJ2-5	NA	TRBV6-8	ASSFRTDGRETQY
TRBJ2-3	NA	TRBV11-3	ASSQRPEASGTDTQY
TRBJ2-3	NA	TRBV9	ASSDRSTWDTQY
TRBJ2-3	NA	TRBV16	ASSQDQWGRNTDTQY
TRBJ2-3	TRBD1	TRBV7-6	ASSPPWQGVGDTQY
TRBJ2-1	TRBD2	TRBV23-1	ASTQRVAGCNEQF
TRBJ2-1	NA	TRBV11-3	ASSSGKDSYNEQF
TRBJ2-2	NA	TRBV11-3	ASSPDPRGYGELF
TRBJ1-2	NA	TRBV30	AWSVQGGYT
TRBJ2-7	TRBD2	TRBV11-3	ASSPTSGALVEQY
TRBJ2-7	NA	TRBV1	ASSLSARDAYEQY
TRBJ1-1	NA	TRBV11-3	ASSSKGGNTEAF
TRBJ1-1	NA	TRBV11-3	ASSLEYTMNTEAF
TRBJ2-6	NA	TRBV29-1	SAAGEGGANVLT
TRBJ1-2	NA	TRBV14	ASSHFKGWNYGYT
TRBJ2-5	TRBD2	TRBV10-2	ASSEFPGLAGRETQY
TRBJ2-4	TRBD2	TRBV19	ASSLGLARISLAKNIQY